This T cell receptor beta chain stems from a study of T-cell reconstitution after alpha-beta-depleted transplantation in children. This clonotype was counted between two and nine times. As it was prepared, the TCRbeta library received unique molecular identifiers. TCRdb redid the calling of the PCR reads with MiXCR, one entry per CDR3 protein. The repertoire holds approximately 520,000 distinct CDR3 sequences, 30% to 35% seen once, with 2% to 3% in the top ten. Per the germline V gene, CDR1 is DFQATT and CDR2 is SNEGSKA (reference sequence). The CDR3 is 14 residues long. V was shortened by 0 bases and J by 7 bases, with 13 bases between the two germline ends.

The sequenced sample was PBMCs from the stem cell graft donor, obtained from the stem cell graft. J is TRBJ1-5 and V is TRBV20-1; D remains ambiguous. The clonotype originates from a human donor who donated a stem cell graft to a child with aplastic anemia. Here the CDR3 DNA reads TGCAGTGCTAGAGAGACGGGGTCCGGCCAGCCCCAGCATTTT. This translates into CSARETGSGQPQHF.